The 30 T cell receptor beta chains listed next were all sequenced from one sample in a study of PD-L1 blockade in urothelial cancer. Assay: immunoSEQ multiplex PCR; the TCRdb copy retains only in-frame clones and omits some. The sample holds around 69,000 clones, 91% seen once. Time point in this sample: peripheral blood 6 weeks after treatment start. Sequenced material: PBMCs, taken around atezolizumab (anti-PD-L1) treatment. These receptors were taken from a woman at least 80 years old with urothelial cancer.

CDR3 in DNA: TGTGCCAGCGCATGGGGAGGCGGGGAGCTGTTTTTT. This encodes CASAWGGGELFF. V usage is TRBV6-6 and J usage is TRBJ2-2; D is possibly TRBD2 (6 bases). This CDR3 is built from 12 residues. CDR1 MNHNY and CDR2 SVGAGI come from the germline V gene (reference sequence). V lost 8 bases, J lost 7 bases, and 11 bases lay in between.

The rearrangement links TRBV18 to TRBJ1-2; TRBD1 matches at 9 bases. This CDR3 has 17 residues. Unmatched junction bases numbered 12, after V lost 3 bases and J lost 4 bases. CDR1 is KGHSH, CDR2 LQKENI, per germline. The CDR3 bases are TGTGCCAGCTCACCTCTCACAGGGGGCGAAGGAAGCTATGGCTACACCTTC. Encoded protein: CASSPLTGGEGSYGYTF.

This rearrangement joins TRBV5-4 to TRBJ2-1; 15 bases map to TRBD2. The CDR3 is 19 residues long. The J segment lost 7 bases and the V segment lost 0 bases, leaving 11 bases of the junction unmatched. Per the germline V gene, CDR1 is SGHNT and CDR2 is YYREEE (reference sequence). CDR3 coding DNA: TGTGCCAGCAGCTTGGGTGGGACTAGCGGGAGGCTTCCCCCTAATGAGCAGTTCTTC. Translating it yields CASSLGGTSGRLPPNEQFF.

This sequence joins TRBV19 and TRBJ2-5; tentatively, D is TRBD2 (7 bases). CDR1 is LNHDA and CDR2 is SQIVND in the germline V gene (reference sequence). The V and J ends lost 10 bases and 1 base respectively, with 13 bases between them. This CDR3 contains 13 residues. The CDR3 nucleotides read TGTGCCACCAAGCGGGACACCCAAGAGACCCAGTACTTC. Translation gives CATKRDTQETQYF.

The rearrangement links TRBV5-8 to TRBJ1-1, with TRBD1 matching 7 bases. The CDR3 is 15 amino acids. After removal of 3 bases from V and 2 bases from J, the junction contained 7 bases not matched to a gene. CDR1 and CDR2 from the germline V gene are SGHTS and YDEGEE. CDR3 loop: CASSYRQGPNTEAFF. DNA for the CDR3: TGTGCCAGCAGCTACCGACAGGGACCAAACACTGAAGCTTTCTTT.

The chain combines TRBV30 with TRBJ2-5; D remains unclear. Trimming cost V 1 base and J 5 bases, with 14 bases left between them. This CDR3 is 14 amino acids long. Germline CDR1 GTSNPN, CDR2 SVGIG (reference sequence). CDR3 protein: CAWSAVASWETQYF. CDR3 DNA: TGTGCCTGGAGTGCCGTAGCCTCCTGGGAGACCCAGTACTTC.

The V and J genes are TRBV7-6 and TRBJ2-7; 10 nucleotides agree with TRBD2. Germline V gene data show CDR1 as SGHVS and CDR2 as FNYEAQ. V shed 5 bases and J 5 bases; nucleotides not matched to a gene: 18. This CDR3 comprises 18 residues. The CDR3 DNA is TGTGCCAGCAGCCTGCTAGGTAGCGGGAGGTTTGGACGGGACGAGCAGTACTTC. It codes for CASSLLGSGRFGRDEQYF.

The gene calls are TRBV6-1 and TRBJ2-3; 8 nucleotides match TRBD1. V shed 1 base and J 1 base; nucleotides not matched to a gene: 4. Germline lookup yields CDR1 MNHNS and CDR2 SASEGT. This CDR3 spans 16 amino acids. CDR3 bases: TGTGCCAGCAGTGAAGGGGCAGGGGGCCGCACAGATACGCAGTATTTT. It encodes CASSEGAGGRTDTQYF.

The chain carries TRBV28 and TRBJ2-7, with 9 bases identical to TRBD1. The CDR3 loop spans 16 amino acids. Germline CDR1 and CDR2: MDHEN and SYDVKM. V was pared by 1 base and J by 5 bases, with 9 bases of the junction left unmatched. CDR3 bases: TGTGCCAGCAGTTTATATTCGGACAGGGGAAAGAACGAGCAGTACTTC. It codes for CASSLYSDRGKNEQYF.

The chain links TRBV9 to TRBJ2-7; TRBD2 matches at 13 bases. This CDR3 has 16 residues. Germline loops: CDR1 SGDLS, CDR2 YYNGEE. V trimming: 4 bases; J trimming: 3 bases; junction bases outside the gene matches: 7. Here the CDR3 DNA reads TGTGCCAGCAGCTCAGGACTAGCGGGAGTTGGCTACGAGCAGTACTTC. It encodes CASSSGLAGVGYEQYF. Variable domain in full (rest from reference TRBV9 and TRBJ2-7): DSGVTQTPKHLITATGQRVTLRCSPRSGDLSVYWYQQSLDQGLQFLIQYYNGEERAKGNILERFSAQQFPDLHSELNLSSLELGDSALYFCASSSGLAGVGYEQYFGPGTRLTVT.

The V gene is TRBV15, the J gene TRBJ2-7; possible D gene TRBD1, 5 bases. V lost 3 bases to trimming and J lost 3 bases, with 9 bases between them. Germline V CDR1 and CDR2: LNHNV, YYDKDF (reference sequence). The CDR3 length is 13 residues. The CDR3 DNA reads TGTGCCACCAGCAGGGACAAGGGCTACGAGCAGTACTTC. Encoded protein: CATSRDKGYEQYF.

The J gene is TRBJ2-7, the V gene TRBV5-1, with D perhaps matching TRBD1 (5 bases). Trimming shortened V by 2 bases and J by 0 bases, and 15 bases separated the two germline ends. Germline V gives CDR1 SGHRS, CDR2 YFSETQ. The CDR3 consists of 16 residues. The CDR3 region is CASSLNSQGISYEQYF. The CDR3 nucleotides are TGCGCCAGCAGCTTAAACAGTCAGGGTATCTCCTACGAGCAGTACTTC.

The genes are TRBV19 and TRBJ2-7; a possible D gene is TRBD1 (5 bases). Germline lookup yields CDR1 LNHDA and CDR2 SQIVND (reference sequence). The CDR3 runs 12 residues. Deletions cut 5 bases from V and 4 bases from J, with 9 bases between. CDR3 protein: CASSQDIYEQYF. CDR3 bases: TGTGCCAGTAGTCAGGACATATACGAGCAGTACTTC.

Here the CDR3 DNA reads TGCGCCAGCAGCTCCGCTCCCGGGACAGGGGGCGCTTTCTTAGAGACCCAGTACTTC. It specifies CASSSAPGTGGAFLETQYF. This chain joins TRBV5-1 and TRBJ2-5, with TRBD1 matching over 12 bases. This CDR3 is built from 19 residues. J gave up 4 bases and V 3 bases, and 16 bases lay outside the gene matches. Germline lookup yields CDR1 SGHRS and CDR2 YFSETQ.

The chain carries TRBV27 and TRBJ2-7; 12 nucleotides align to TRBD1. The CDR3 length is 15 residues. J lost 4 bases, V lost 0 bases, and 1 base had no gene match. CDR1 and CDR2 from the germline V gene are MNHEY and SMNVEV (reference sequence). CDR3 residues: CASSLSGQGAYEQYF. DNA for the CDR3: TGTGCCAGCAGTTTATCGGGACAGGGGGCTTACGAGCAGTACTTC.

The chain has TRBV11-2 and TRBJ1-2; no clear D. The CDR3 extends over 13 amino acids. Trimming shortened V by 2 bases and J by 7 bases, and 11 bases separated the two germline ends. The germline V gene encodes CDR1 SGHAT and CDR2 FQNNGV. The CDR3 DNA follows: TGTGCCAGCAGCTTACGCGGGATCGGTGGCTACACCTTC. Protein sequence: CASSLRGIGGYTF.

This clone was observed once. V gene TRBV19 combines with J gene TRBJ2-1, with 9 bases matching TRBD1. Germline CDR1 and CDR2: LNHDA and SQIVND (reference sequence). Trimming at V came to 6 bases and at J to 4 bases, leaving 7 bases not matched to a gene. The CDR3 is 15 residues long. CDR3 coding DNA: TGTGCCAGTAGCGGACAGGGGTTGGGGTACAATGAGCAGTTCTTC. Translation: CASSGQGLGYNEQFF. Full variable domain (missing parts from reference TRBV19 and TRBJ2-1): DGGITQSPKYLFRKEGQNVTLSCEQNLNHDAMYWYRQDPGQGLRLIYYSQIVNDFQKGDIAEGYSVSREKKESFPLTVTSAQKNPTAFYLCASSGQGLGYNEQFFGPGTRLTVL.

This clone was observed a handful of times. V and J are TRBV29-1 and TRBJ1-1; the D gene is possibly TRBD1 (6 bases). CDR1 is SQVTM and CDR2 is ANQGSEA in the germline V gene. V lost 7 bases and J lost 5, with 14 bases in between. The CDR3 totals 12 residues. The CDR3 bases are TGCAGCGGAACAGGGTTTCGGACTGAAGCTTTCTTT. It yields the protein CSGTGFRTEAFF.

This chain joins TRBV5-6 and TRBJ2-1, with 12 bases that match TRBD2. V lost 4 bases, J lost 0 bases, and 8 bases stayed unmatched. Germline V lookup: CDR1 SGHDT, CDR2 YYEEEE. The CDR3 spans 18 residues. In DNA, the CDR3 is TGTGCCAGCAGCCCGACTAGCGGGAGCTTCAGCTCCTACAATGAGCAGTTCTTC. Its translation is CASSPTSGSFSSYNEQFF.

The V and J genes are TRBV11-2 and TRBJ2-5, with D possibly being TRBD2 (6 bases). There are 13 residues in the CDR3. Germline V lookup: CDR1 SGHAT, CDR2 FQNNGV. Trimming removed 5 bases from V and 2 bases from J, with 9 bases in between. CDR3 sequence: CASSVGRQETQYF. CDR3 nucleotides: TGTGCCAGCAGCGTCGGGAGACAAGAGACCCAGTACTTC.

The V call is TRBV7-9, the J call TRBJ2-1, with TRBD2 as a possible D gene (6 bases). CDR3 length: 15 residues. Per germline, CDR1 SEHNR and CDR2 FQNEAQ (reference sequence). The V gene lost 5 bases and the J gene lost 3 bases, with 14 bases spanning the gap. In DNA form, the CDR3 reads TGTGCCAGCAGCCCCGGGAGAGCGCGCTACAATGAGCAGTTCTTC. It specifies CASSPGRARYNEQFF.

This clone was detected only once. This chain links TRBV28 with TRBJ2-1; possibly TRBD2 for D (5 bases). Germline V gene data show CDR1 as MDHEN and CDR2 as SYDVKM. This CDR3 has 13 amino acids. Trimming cost V 7 bases and J 1 base, with 8 bases left between them. The CDR3 loop reads CASMLASYNEQFF. The CDR3 bases are TGTGCCAGCATGCTAGCTTCCTACAATGAGCAGTTCTTC.

This chain uses TRBV4-1 with TRBJ2-3, with a weak D call TRBD1 (6 bases). Germline V CDR1 and CDR2: MGHRA, YSYEKL. The germline V and J ends were trimmed by 6 bases and 0 bases, with 13 bases remaining between them. The CDR3 runs 15 residues. CDR3 sequence reads: CASRRQEVSTDTQYF. CDR3 sequence (DNA): TGCGCCAGCAGACGACAGGAGGTTAGCACAGATACGCAGTATTTT.

The V gene is TRBV18, the J gene TRBJ2-7, with TRBD1 matching over 8 bases. The CDR3 extends over 14 amino acids. V was pared by 5 bases and J by 9 bases, with 12 bases of the junction left unmatched. Germline loops: CDR1 KGHSH, CDR2 LQKENI. Here the CDR3 reads CASSSGQGLRRQYF. The CDR3 nucleotides read TGTGCCAGCTCATCCGGACAGGGCCTGCGTAGGCAGTACTTC.

The chain uses TRBV30 and TRBJ2-1; D not resolved. Trimming removed 3 bases from V and 4 bases from J, with 10 bases in between. The CDR3 loop spans 13 amino acids. Germline V gene data show CDR1 as GTSNPN and CDR2 as SVGIG (reference sequence). The CDR3, as DNA: TGTGCCTGGAGCGCTTCACAGTACAATGAGCAGTTCTTC. Translation: CAWSASQYNEQFF.

The V gene is TRBV28, the J gene TRBJ1-1, with TRBD1 as a possible D gene (5 bases). This CDR3 has 14 amino acids. Germline assignment: CDR1 MDHEN and CDR2 SYDVKM. Between the trimmed V and J ends, which lost 6 bases and 2 bases, there was a span of 13 bases. The CDR3 bases are TGTGCCAGCAGGCAGACAGCGGGAAACACTGAAGCTTTCTTT. It codes for CASRQTAGNTEAFF.

V and J are TRBV5-6 and TRBJ1-3; no clear D. Germline CDR1 and CDR2: SGHDT and YYEEEE. Trimming cost V 1 base and J 1 base, with 12 bases left between them. This CDR3 comprises 16 residues. CDR3 sequence (DNA): TGTGCCAGCAGCTTGAAGACTTCTGGGTCTGGAAACACCATATATTTT. The encoded protein is CASSLKTSGSGNTIYF.

The V gene is TRBV7-3, the J gene TRBJ2-3; TRBD2 agrees at 11 bases. CDR1 is SGHTA, CDR2 FQGTGA, per germline. V dropped 6 bases and J dropped 1; count of bases not matched to a gene: 3. There are 15 residues in the CDR3. The chain's CDR3 is CASSIAGGRTDTQYF. The CDR3, as DNA: TGTGCCAGCAGTATAGCGGGAGGGCGCACAGATACGCAGTATTTT.

This clone was detected only once. The chain has TRBV5-4 and TRBJ2-7, with D possibly matching TRBD1 (6 bases). Looked up from germline, CDR1 is SGHNT and CDR2 is YYREEE (reference sequence). The CDR3 runs 16 residues. V lost 3 bases and J 0 bases, leaving 16 bases between the germline ends. CDR3 sequence: CASSSGTSRSSYEQYF. The CDR3 nucleotides read TGTGCCAGCAGCTCCGGGACATCCAGGAGCTCCTACGAGCAGTACTTC.

This rearrangement joins TRBV27 to TRBJ1-2; TRBD1 aligns across 9 bases. V lost 5 bases, J lost 6 bases, and 7 bases stayed unmatched. This CDR3 has 14 residues. Per the germline V gene, CDR1 is MNHEY and CDR2 is SMNVEV (reference sequence). CDR3 nucleotides: TGTGCCAGCAGTCCCAGCGGACAGGGGAATGGCTACACCTTC. Translation: CASSPSGQGNGYTF.